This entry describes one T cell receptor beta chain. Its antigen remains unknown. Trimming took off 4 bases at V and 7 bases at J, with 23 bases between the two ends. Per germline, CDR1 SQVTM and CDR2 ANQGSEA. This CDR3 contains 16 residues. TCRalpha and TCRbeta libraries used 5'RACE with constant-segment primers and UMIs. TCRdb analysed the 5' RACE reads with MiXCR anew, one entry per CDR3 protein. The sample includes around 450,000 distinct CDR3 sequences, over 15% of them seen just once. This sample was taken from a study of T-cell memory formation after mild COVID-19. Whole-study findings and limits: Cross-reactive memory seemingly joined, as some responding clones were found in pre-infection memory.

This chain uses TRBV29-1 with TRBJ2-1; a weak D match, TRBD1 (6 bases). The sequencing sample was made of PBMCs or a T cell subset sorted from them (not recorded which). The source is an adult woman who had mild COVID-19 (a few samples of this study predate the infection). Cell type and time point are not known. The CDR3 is CSVVFEGVQRLNEQFF. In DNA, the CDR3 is TGCAGCGTTGTTTTCGAGGGGGTCCAGAGGCTGAATGAGCAGTTCTTC.